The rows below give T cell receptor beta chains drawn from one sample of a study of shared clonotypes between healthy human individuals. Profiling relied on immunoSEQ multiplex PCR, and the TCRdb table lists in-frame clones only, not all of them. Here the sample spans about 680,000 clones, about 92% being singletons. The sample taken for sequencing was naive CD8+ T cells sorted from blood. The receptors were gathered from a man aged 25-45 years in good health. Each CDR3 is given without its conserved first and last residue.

ASSLDRGYEQY | TRBV7-9 | 11 | TRBJ2-7
ASWGRGVDTGELF | TRBV6-1 | 13 | TRBJ2-2
ASRPRYHNYEQY | TRBV12-2 | 12 | TRBJ2-7
ASSPVAGSSYEQY | TRBV7-6 | 13 | TRBJ2-7
ASSLDGREQY | TRBV11-2 | 10 | TRBJ2-7
ASSVGPASEQY | TRBV9 | 11 | TRBJ2-7
ATSRVREYEQY | TRBV15 | 11 | TRBJ2-7
ASSPSTGYLTYEQY | TRBV5-4 | 14 | TRBJ2-7
ASVSTSGSNEQF | TRBV7-9 | 12 | TRBJ2-1
ASSLPPRTRGTDTQY | TRBV28 | 15 | TRBJ2-3
ASRDYGTGFYEQY | TRBV6-1 | 13 | TRBJ2-7
SVTREGGWNEQF | TRBV29-1 | 12 | TRBJ2-1
ASSPRQGYYEQY | TRBV10-2 | 12 | TRBJ2-7
ASSQTGYEQY | TRBV4-1 | 10 | TRBJ2-7
ASRKNAGGADTEAF | TRBV27 | 14 | TRBJ1-1
ASSLDAGESSYEQY | TRBV7-2 | 14 | TRBJ2-7
ASSRRGSYEQY | TRBV7-2 | 11 | TRBJ2-7
ASSELSVHNEQF | TRBV6-1 | 12 | TRBJ2-1
SVEGTGQETQY | TRBV29-1 | 11 | TRBJ2-5
ASSFRDYNYNEQF | TRBV9 | 13 | TRBJ2-1
ASMIGQGNIVYEQY | TRBV19 | 14 | TRBJ2-7
ATSRGMDSDNEQF | TRBV15 | 13 | TRBJ2-1
ASSLQTGATDEQY | TRBV4-1 | 13 | TRBJ2-7
ATGWIGQRVVFNGYT | TRBV11-3 | 15 | TRBJ1-2
ASSFWGTGDHEQY | TRBV28 | 13 | TRBJ2-7
ASNPSGTADTQY | TRBV10-1 | 12 | TRBJ2-3
ASSRGETYEQY | TRBV5-4 | 11 | TRBJ2-7
ASSLTSGRNEQF | TRBV27 | 12 | TRBJ2-1
ASSFIDTPYEQY | TRBV27 | 12 | TRBJ2-7
AISDRGGGVETQY | TRBV10-3 | 13 | TRBJ2-5
ASVGWAGRTNTEAF | TRBV19 | 14 | TRBJ1-1
ASSLSDTGELF | TRBV18 | 11 | TRBJ2-2
ASSEGGLAANYEQY | TRBV2 | 14 | TRBJ2-7
ASSLAARGSAYEQY | TRBV27 | 14 | TRBJ2-7
ASSVVAGDYEQY | TRBV9 | 12 | TRBJ2-7
ASIPGQGYYEQY | TRBV6-1 | 12 | TRBJ2-7
ASSPKQY | TRBV18 | 7 | TRBJ2-7
SVAPIAQETQY | TRBV29-1 | 11 | TRBJ2-5
ASSAGRTAGELF | TRBV2 | 12 | TRBJ2-2
ASSSSGAGTDTQY | TRBV7-9 | 13 | TRBJ2-3
ASSQLAGDTDTQY | TRBV16 | 13 | TRBJ2-3
ASSSVIGGREAF | TRBV11-2 | 12 | TRBJ1-1
ATSFFAADTQY | TRBV15 | 11 | TRBJ2-3
AISDEGEYYGYT | TRBV10-3 | 12 | TRBJ1-2
AGRNEREKSVNEQF | TRBV7-9 | 14 | TRBJ2-1
ASSLLGGHTGELF | TRBV27 | 13 | TRBJ2-2
ASKSGHGYT | TRBV9 | 9 | TRBJ1-2
ASSPLTGSQY | TRBV4-1 | 10 | TRBJ2-7
ASSPWTDSTDTQY | TRBV7-2 | 13 | TRBJ2-3
ASSQGTSGRQDEQY | TRBV4-3 | 14 | TRBJ2-7
ASSIANYGYT | TRBV19 | 10 | TRBJ1-2
ASSLDYNEQF | TRBV5-1 | 10 | TRBJ2-1
ASSAYEQY | TRBV6-1 | 8 | TRBJ2-7